Presented here are 25 T cell receptor beta chains from one specimen sequenced in a study of T cell responses to AZD1222 COVID-19 vaccine. Method: immunoSEQ multiplex PCR; TCRdb's copy keeps in-frame clones and lacks some. The repertoire consists of about 120,000 clones, with around 89% occurring once and the leading ten covering about 3.1%. The sample in question was peripheral blood, obtained on day 0 of AZD1222 vaccination. Every receptor here comes from an adult in good health.

The chain links TRBV2 to TRBJ1-1; no clear D gene. V lost 0 bases to trimming and J lost 7 bases, with 12 bases between them. The CDR3 has 14 amino acids. Germline V CDR1 and CDR2: SNHLY, FYNNEI. The CDR3 coding sequence is TGTGCCAGCAGTGAAGCCTCCCTGGATGATGAAGCTTTCTTT. Its translation: CASSEASLDDEAFF.

The chain combines TRBV10-2 with TRBJ1-5; D possibly corresponds to TRBD1 (5 bases). The CDR3 runs to 12 residues. The V end lost 10 bases, the J end lost 6 bases, and 13 bases lay between the germline ends. CDR1 and CDR2 from the germline V gene are WSHSY and SAAADI. The DNA for the CDR3 is TGCGCCACCGCCGGGGGAGCTCAGCCCCAGCATTTT. Its translation: CATAGGAQPQHF.

This chain joins TRBV15 and TRBJ1-5; D remains unclear. CDR1 is LNHNV and CDR2 is YYDKDF in the germline V gene (reference sequence). Trimming took 0 bases from V and 2 from J, leaving 11 bases between them. The CDR3 extends over 16 amino acids. The CDR3 DNA follows: TGTGCCACCAGCAGAGATAAAGGTTGGGGCAATCAGCCCCAGCATTTT. It specifies CATSRDKGWGNQPQHF. The full variable domain, with the rest looked up from reference TRBV15 and TRBJ1-5, is DAMVIQNPRYQVTQFGKPVTLSCSQTLNHNVMYWYQQKSSQAPKLLFHYYDKDFNNEADTPDNFQSRRPNTSFCFLDIRSPGLGDTAMYLCATSRDKGWGNQPQHFGDGTRLSIL.

In this sample, this clone turned up once. The rearrangement joins TRBV7-2 to TRBJ2-3; possible D gene TRBD1, 5 bases. Germline CDR1 and CDR2: SGHTA and FQGNSA. The germline V and J ends were trimmed by 1 base and 8 bases, with 10 bases remaining between them. CDR3 size: 13 residues. CDR3 DNA: TGTGCCAGCAGCTTAGAGGACATCGCTACGCAGTATTTT. This encodes CASSLEDIATQYF.

The chain is built from TRBV30 and TRBJ1-5; D might be TRBD1 (5 bases). CDR3 length equals 12 residues. Between the trimmed V and J ends, which lost 5 bases and 6 bases, there was a span of 11 bases. The V gene's germline CDR1 is GTSNPN and CDR2 SVGIG (reference sequence). The CDR3 spells CAWGGGSQPQHF. CDR3 bases: TGTGCCTGGGGGGGAGGGAGTCAGCCCCAGCATTTT. The full variable domain, rest sourced from reference TRBV30 and TRBJ1-5, is SQTIHQWPATLVQPVGSPLSLECTVEGTSNPNLYWYRQAAGRGLQLLFYSVGIGQISSEVPQNLSASRPQDRQFILSSKKLLLSDSGFYLCAWGGGSQPQHFGDGTRLSIL.

The CDR3 sequence: CASSLSRTGGSDTQYF. The CDR3 region has the DNA TGTGCCAGCAGTTTATCCCGGACAGGCGGGTCAGATACGCAGTATTTT. The chain joins TRBV27 to TRBJ2-3; 7 bases align to TRBD1. CDR3 size: 16 residues. V was clipped by 0 bases and J by 4 bases; unmatched bases: 7. CDR1 is MNHEY, CDR2 SMNVEV, per germline (reference sequence).

The chain joins TRBV27 to TRBJ1-4; D remains unclear. The CDR3 runs 13 residues. Germline CDR1 MNHEY, CDR2 SMNVEV (reference sequence). Trimming shortened V by 3 bases and J by 7 bases, and 9 bases separated the two germline ends. CDR3 region: CASSFSGGEKLFF. CDR3 nucleotide sequence: TGTGCCAGCAGTTTTTCCGGAGGTGAAAAACTGTTTTTT.

The chain uses TRBV12-3 or TRBV12-4 and TRBJ1-4; 7 nucleotides match TRBD1. With 6 bases clipped from V and 13 bases from J, the junction kept 11 bases outside the gene matches. CDR3 length equals 13 residues. Written as DNA, the CDR3 is TGTGCCAGCAGGGACGGGACAGCCCGCGGACTGTTTTTT. Amino acids: CASRDGTARGLFF.

In its sample, this clone was seen a few times. The rearrangement joins TRBV27 to TRBJ2-7; possibly TRBD2 for D (5 bases). This CDR3 spans 13 amino acids. The V gene lost 7 bases and the J gene lost 6 bases, with 16 bases spanning the gap. Looked up from germline, CDR1 is MNHEY and CDR2 is SMNVEV (reference sequence). Written as DNA, the CDR3 is TGTGCCAGCAAACTGTCGGGGAGAGCCGAGCAGTACTTC. Translation: CASKLSGRAEQYF.

The chain uses TRBV18 and TRBJ2-1; D remains ambiguous. V was shortened by 0 bases and J by 6 bases, with 9 bases between the two germline ends. Germline V lookup: CDR1 KGHSH, CDR2 LQKENI. The CDR3 length is 14 residues. The CDR3 region is CASSPPDHSNEQFF. CDR3 bases: TGTGCCAGCTCACCACCGGATCACAGCAATGAGCAGTTCTTC.

The chain links TRBV18 to TRBJ1-3; D remains unclear. The V and J ends lost 3 bases and 2 bases respectively, with 20 bases between them. The length of the CDR3 is 18 residues. Germline V lookup: CDR1 KGHSH, CDR2 LQKENI. This CDR3 reads CASSPNWIALSTGNTIYF. The CDR3 coding sequence is TGTGCCAGCTCACCCAACTGGATAGCTCTGAGCACTGGAAACACCATATATTTT.

The chain uses TRBV28 and TRBJ1-2; D might be TRBD1 (5 bases). The CDR3 contains 14 residues. Between the trimmed V and J ends, which lost 3 bases and 8 bases, there was a span of 16 bases. CDR1 is MDHEN, CDR2 SYDVKM, per germline. The CDR3 loop is CASSFRDPARGYTF. The CDR3 DNA is TGTGCCAGCAGTTTTAGGGACCCGGCTCGGGGCTACACCTTC.

The V call is TRBV11-2, the J call TRBJ1-4; D remains ambiguous. This CDR3 contains 12 residues. The germline CDR1 and CDR2 sequences are SGHAT and FQNNGV. Deletions cut 8 bases from V and 7 bases from J, with 11 bases between. In nucleotides, the CDR3 is TGTGCCAGCTCTCCTTTCCGTGAAAAACTGTTTTTT. As protein: CASSPFREKLFF.

This rearrangement joins TRBV10-3 to TRBJ1-3, with D possibly being TRBD1 (6 bases). The germline gives CDR1 ENHRY, CDR2 SYGVKD. Trimming removed 7 bases from V and 0 bases from J, with 7 bases in between. The length of the CDR3 is 13 residues. The DNA for the CDR3 is TGTGCCATCAAGGGGGACTCTGGAAACACCATATATTTT. Translation: CAIKGDSGNTIYF.

The chain carries TRBV2 and TRBJ1-2; D is unclear. Germline CDR1 and CDR2: SNHLY and FYNNEI. This CDR3 has 12 residues. Trimming shortened V by 7 bases and J by 7 bases, and 13 bases separated the two germline ends. The CDR3 loop reads CASNRGVSGYTF. The CDR3 nucleotides are TGTGCCAGCAATCGGGGTGTAAGTGGCTACACCTTC. Drawing the rest from reference TRBV2 and TRBJ1-2, the complete variable domain is EPEVTQTPSHQVTQMGQEVILRCVPISNHLYFYWYRQILGQKVEFLVSFYNNEISEKSEIFDDQFSVERPDGSNFTLKIRSTKLEDSAMYFCASNRGVSGYTFGSGTRLTVV.

This clone was detected only a few times. This sample includes further DNA sequences coding for the same CDR3. The chain links TRBV18 to TRBJ2-7; D is unresolved. Trimming took off 3 bases at V and 2 bases at J, with 8 bases between the two ends. The CDR3 is made up of 13 amino acids. Germline V gives CDR1 KGHSH, CDR2 LQKENI. The CDR3 spells CASSPGAAYEQYF. The CDR3, as DNA: TGTGCCAGCTCACCGGGTGCGGCCTACGAGCAGTACTTC.

The V gene is TRBV27, the J gene TRBJ1-1, with TRBD1 matching over 8 bases. The CDR3 has 15 amino acids. The trim removed 3 bases at V and 2 bases at J, leaving 5 bases unmatched. The germline CDR1 and CDR2 sequences are MNHEY and SMNVEV (reference sequence). The CDR3 region has the DNA TGTGCCAGCAGTTTGACGGCAGGGGGCAACACTGAAGCTTTCTTT. Its translation is CASSLTAGGNTEAFF.

This chain links TRBV3-1 (or the pseudogene TRBV3-2) with TRBJ2-7; TRBD2 is a possible D gene (6 bases). The length of the CDR3 is 14 residues. Per the germline V gene, CDR1 is LGHDT and CDR2 is YNNKEL (reference sequence). V lost 4 bases and J 4 bases, leaving 14 bases between the germline ends. The CDR3 spells CASSPREGRYEQYF. The CDR3 nucleotides are TGTGCCAGCAGCCCCCGGGAAGGGAGGTACGAGCAGTACTTC.

The V gene is TRBV2, the J gene TRBJ1-4; 7 positions match TRBD1. The CDR3 totals 14 residues. Germline V gene sequence: CDR1 SNHLY, CDR2 FYNNEI. Trimming took 5 bases from V and 4 from J; bases not matched to a gene: 4. The CDR3 spells CASSWDRDNEKLFF. The CDR3 coding sequence is TGTGCCAGCAGTTGGGACAGAGATAATGAAAAACTGTTTTTT. Supplemented by reference TRBV2 and TRBJ1-4, the full variable domain reads EPEVTQTPSHQVTQMGQEVILRCVPISNHLYFYWYRQILGQKVEFLVSFYNNEISEKSEIFDDQFSVERPDGSNFTLKIRSTKLEDSAMYFCASSWDRDNEKLFFGSGTQLSVL.

The chain carries TRBV20-1 and TRBJ2-3; D is unresolved. Germline CDR1 reads DFQATT; CDR2 reads SNEGSKA (reference sequence). The germline V and J ends were trimmed by 3 bases and 0 bases, with 19 bases remaining between them. This CDR3 is 17 amino acids long. CDR3 amino acids: CSASPSDARPSTDTQYF. In DNA, the CDR3 is TGCAGTGCTAGTCCCTCCGACGCAAGGCCAAGCACAGATACGCAGTATTTT.

The chain couples TRBV6-5 to TRBJ2-2; 7 bases agree with TRBD1. CDR1 is MNHEY, CDR2 SVGAGI, per germline. The CDR3 sequence is 15 residues long. The trim removed 4 bases at V and 9 bases at J, leaving 11 bases unmatched. This CDR3 reads CASSSELGGLRELFF. The CDR3 nucleotides read TGTGCCAGCAGTTCGGAGTTAGGGGGCCTTCGGGAGCTGTTTTTT.

V usage is TRBV7-2 and J usage is TRBJ1-3, with a possible D match to TRBD1 (6 bases). Trimming pared 3 bases from V and 3 bases from J, leaving 12 bases between. CDR1 and CDR2 (germline): SGHTA, FQGNSA. The CDR3 is made up of 15 amino acids. The CDR3 DNA follows: TGTGCCAGCAGCTTCTCTGGGGGGCTTGGAAACACCATATATTTT. The encoded protein is CASSFSGGLGNTIYF.

The gene calls are TRBV27 and TRBJ2-7, with TRBD2 matching over 8 bases. Germline CDR1 and CDR2: MNHEY and SMNVEV (reference sequence). This CDR3 spans 14 amino acids. Germline trimming cut 2 bases from V and 5 bases from J; bases unmatched to any gene: 5. For the CDR3, the DNA is TGTGCCAGCAGTTTAATGGACGGGGGGGACGAGCAGTACTTC. Protein: CASSLMDGGDEQYF.

The chain combines TRBV11-2 with TRBJ2-7; D is undetermined. The CDR3 contains 13 residues. Per the germline V gene, CDR1 is SGHAT and CDR2 is FQNNGV. Trimming took off 2 bases at V and 5 bases at J, with 10 bases between the two ends. For the CDR3, the DNA is TGTGCCAGCAGCTTAAGTAGGGTCCACGAGCAGTACTTC. Encoded protein: CASSLSRVHEQYF.

This chain joins TRBV4-2 and TRBJ2-7; the D gene is possibly TRBD1 (5 bases). Germline lookup yields CDR1 LGHNA and CDR2 YNFKEQ. There are 11 residues in the CDR3. V shed 4 bases and J shed 7 bases, with 8 bases lying between them. CDR3 sequence: CASSLGAEQYF. The CDR3 bases are TGTGCCAGCAGCCTAGGGGCTGAGCAGTACTTC.